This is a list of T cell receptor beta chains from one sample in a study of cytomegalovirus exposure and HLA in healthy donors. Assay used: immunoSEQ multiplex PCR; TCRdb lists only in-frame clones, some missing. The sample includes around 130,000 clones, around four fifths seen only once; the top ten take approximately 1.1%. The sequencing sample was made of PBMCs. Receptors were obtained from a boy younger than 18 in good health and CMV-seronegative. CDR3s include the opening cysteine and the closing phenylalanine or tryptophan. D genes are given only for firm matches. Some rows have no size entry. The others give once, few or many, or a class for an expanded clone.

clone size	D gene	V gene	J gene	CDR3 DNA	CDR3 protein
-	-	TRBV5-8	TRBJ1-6	TGTGCCAGCGGCTCGCCCCTCCACTTT	CASGSPLHF
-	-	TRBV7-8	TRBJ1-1	TGTGCCAGCAGCTTAGGGGGGGTGGGGGACACTGAAGCTTTCTTT	CASSLGGVGDTEAFF
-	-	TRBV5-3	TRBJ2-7	TGTGCCAGAAGCCCGGTACTAGACCTCGTCTCCTACGAGCAGTACTTC	CARSPVLDLVSYEQYF
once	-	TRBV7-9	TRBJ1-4	TGTGCCAGCAGCGCCTACGAGGGGGCAACTAATGAAAAACTGTTTTTT	CASSAYEGATNEKLFF
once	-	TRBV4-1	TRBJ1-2	TGCGCCAGCAGCCAGCCCCGAGGCTATGGCTACACCTTC	CASSQPRGYGYTF
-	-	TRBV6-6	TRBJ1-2	TGTGCAACTTTGGAGACTAACTATGGCTACACCTTC	CATLETNYGYTF
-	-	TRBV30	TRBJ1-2	TGTGCCTGGCGAACAGGGCCCTATGGCTACACCTTC	CAWRTGPYGYTF
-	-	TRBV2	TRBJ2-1	TGTGCCAGCATCGTGGGAGGTGGGAATTATGAGCAGTTCTTC	CASIVGGGNYEQFF
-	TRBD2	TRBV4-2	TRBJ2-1	TGTGCCAGCAGCCAAGCTAGCGGGAGGGCGGTGGGGGATGAGCAGTTCTTC	CASSQASGRAVGDEQFF
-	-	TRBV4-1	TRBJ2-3	TGCGCCAGCAGCCAAGATTCCAGATCAGATACGCAGTATTTT	CASSQDSRSDTQYF
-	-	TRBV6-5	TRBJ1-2	TGTGCCAGCAGTAACGGGTGGCAGGGTGTATATGGCTACACCTTC	CASSNGWQGVYGYTF
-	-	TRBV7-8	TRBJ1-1	TGTGCCAGCCGCCTCGCAGGGAACACTGAAGCTTTCTTT	CASRLAGNTEAFF
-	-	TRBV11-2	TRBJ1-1	TGTGCCAGCAGCTCGGGGAAAATGAACACTGAAGCTTTCTTT	CASSSGKMNTEAFF
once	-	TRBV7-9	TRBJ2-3	TGTGCCAGCAGCTTAGACGGTACGCAGTATTTT	CASSLDGTQYF
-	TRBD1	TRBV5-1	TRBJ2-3	TGCGCCAGCAGACCTGACAGGGCCAGAACAGATACGCAGTATTTT	CASRPDRARTDTQYF
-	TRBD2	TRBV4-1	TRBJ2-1	TGCGCCAGCAGCCAAGATGAGCTAGCGGGATCTTATGAGCAGTTCTTC	CASSQDELAGSYEQFF